This record looks at one T cell receptor (beta chain) sequence and its context. This sample was included in a study of blood T cell repertoires in COVID-19. Data came from immunoSEQ multiplex PCR; TCRdb stores just in-frame clones and leaves some out. The sample consists of about 260,000 clones, 90% of them appearing once. The sequence was collected from a man over 45 who had been exposed to COVID-19. Sequenced material: PBMCs or T cells enriched from blood (not recorded which).

The CDR3, as DNA: TGTGCCAGCAGTTACGCCGAGGGTATTCGATATGGCTACACCTTC. Amino acids: CASSYAEGIRYGYTF. The rearrangement joins TRBV6-5 to TRBJ1-2; D is uncertain. V lost 2 bases to trimming and J lost 5 bases, with 15 bases between them. This CDR3 is 15 amino acids long. CDR1 is MNHEY and CDR2 is SVGAGI in the germline V gene.